This T cell receptor beta chain appears in the sequencing data of a study of PD-1 blockade in classical Hodgkin lymphoma. Only in-frame clones appear in the TCRdb table, and some are missing; sequencing was by immunoSEQ multiplex PCR. The sample contains 45,000 or so clones, approximately 91% of which appear only once. V dropped 0 bases and J dropped 8; count of bases not matched to a gene: 2. The germline V gene has CDR1 KGHSH and CDR2 LQKENI. CDR3 length: 15 residues. As for time point: newly diagnosed, previously untreated cHL patient sample. This TCR derives from a human donor with classical Hodgkin lymphoma. The material sequenced was peripheral blood mononuclear cells (PBMCs). The chain employs TRBV18 and TRBJ1-6; 9 bases line up with TRBD1. This chain's CDR3 is CASSPPHRGHSPLHF. The CDR3 DNA follows: TGTGCCAGCTCACCACCGCACAGGGGGCATTCACCCCTCCACTTT.